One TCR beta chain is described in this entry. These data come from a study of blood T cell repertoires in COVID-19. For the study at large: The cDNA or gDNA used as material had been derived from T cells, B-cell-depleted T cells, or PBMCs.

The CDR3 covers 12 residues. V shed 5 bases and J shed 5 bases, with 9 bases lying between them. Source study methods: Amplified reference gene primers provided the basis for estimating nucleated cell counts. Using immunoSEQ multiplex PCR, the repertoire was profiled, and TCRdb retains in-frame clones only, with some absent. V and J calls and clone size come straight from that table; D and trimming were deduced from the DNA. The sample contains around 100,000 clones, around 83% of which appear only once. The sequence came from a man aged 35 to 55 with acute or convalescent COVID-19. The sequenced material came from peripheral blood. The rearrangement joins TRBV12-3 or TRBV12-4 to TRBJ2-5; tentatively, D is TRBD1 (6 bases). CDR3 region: CASSQGPETQYF. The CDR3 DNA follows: TGTGCCAGCAGTCAGGGGCCGGAGACCCAGTACTTC.